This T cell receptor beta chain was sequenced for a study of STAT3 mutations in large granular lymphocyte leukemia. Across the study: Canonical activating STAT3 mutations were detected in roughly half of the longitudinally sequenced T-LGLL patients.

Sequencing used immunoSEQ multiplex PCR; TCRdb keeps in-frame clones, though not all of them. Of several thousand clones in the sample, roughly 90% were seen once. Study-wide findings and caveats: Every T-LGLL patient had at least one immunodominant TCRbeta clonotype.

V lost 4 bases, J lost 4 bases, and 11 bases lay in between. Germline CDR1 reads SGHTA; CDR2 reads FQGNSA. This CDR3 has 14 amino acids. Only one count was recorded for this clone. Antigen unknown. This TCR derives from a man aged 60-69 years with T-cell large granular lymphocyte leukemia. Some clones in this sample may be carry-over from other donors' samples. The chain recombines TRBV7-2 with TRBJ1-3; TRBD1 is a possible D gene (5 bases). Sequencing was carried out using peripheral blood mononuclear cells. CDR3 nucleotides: TGTGCCAGCAGCTCCTATGGGACCGGAAACACCATATATTTT. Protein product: CASSSYGTGNTIYF.